The 23 T cell receptor beta chains reported below all come from one sample, sequenced in a study of beta chain features in type 1 diabetes. cDNA synthesis used the whole RNA isolate, giving expressed TCRB sequences. Using immunoSEQ multiplex PCR, the repertoire was profiled, and TCRdb retains in-frame clones only, with some absent. The data contain some 400,000 clones, less than 15% of them singletons. Sequences were obtained from naive CD4+ T cells from blood. These receptors came from a woman between 18 and 30 years old in good health.

The V gene is TRBV7-9, the J gene TRBJ1-1, with no clear D. This CDR3 spans 13 amino acids. V lost 5 bases and J lost 6, with 13 bases in between. The germline gives CDR1 SEHNR, CDR2 FQNEAQ (reference sequence). As DNA, the CDR3 is TGTGCCAGCAGCGCAGTTCGGGTCGCTGAAGCTTTCTTT. This gives the protein CASSAVRVAEAFF.

This clone has more than one count but fewer than ten. The chain employs TRBV4-3 and TRBJ2-1; D is undetermined. Trimming stripped 1 base from V and 5 bases from J, with 9 bases between. The CDR3 has 14 residues. Germline CDR1 and CDR2: LGHNA and YSLEER. The CDR3 DNA follows: TGCGCCAGCAGCCAAGGTCCGGTTAACAATGAGCAGTTCTTC. The encoded protein is CASSQGPVNNEQFF.

The table lists this clone with a few counts. The genes are TRBV10-3 and TRBJ1-4; TRBD1 matches 9 bases. Germline assignment: CDR1 ENHRY and CDR2 SYGVKD. The CDR3 consists of 16 residues. V lost 4 bases and J lost 8; bases outside the gene matches: 11. The CDR3 nucleotides read TGTGCCATCAGTGGTTCCCCGGGACAGGGATCAGAAAAACTGTTTTTT. It codes for CAISGSPGQGSEKLFF.

This clone has a handful of counts. This sequence joins TRBV7-9 and TRBJ2-7, with D possibly being TRBD2 (6 bases). Trimming stripped 0 bases from V and 5 bases from J, with 11 bases between. Germline V gene data show CDR1 as SEHNR and CDR2 as FQNEAQ (reference sequence). This CDR3 contains 14 residues. Here the CDR3 DNA reads TGTGCCAGCAGCTTAGCCGGGGGTTTCGACGAGCAGTACTTC. Protein product: CASSLAGGFDEQYF.

The chain employs TRBV15 and TRBJ2-7; D unresolved. The CDR3 sequence is 15 residues long. CDR1 is LNHNV and CDR2 is YYDKDF in the germline V gene (reference sequence). Trimming pared 5 bases from V and 2 bases from J, leaving 16 bases between. The CDR3 DNA follows: TGTGCCACCAGCCCCACCCAAACAGTTACCTACGAGCAGTACTTC. Its protein product is CATSPTQTVTYEQYF.

Remarks on this clone: The sample has other DNA sequences that encode this CDR3 too. The chain joins TRBV18 to TRBJ1-5; 10 positions match TRBD1. The CDR3 consists of 15 residues. Per germline, CDR1 KGHSH and CDR2 LQKENI. Unmatched junction bases numbered 1, after V lost 3 bases and J lost 2 bases. CDR3 protein: CASSPGTGGNQPQHF. DNA for the CDR3: TGTGCCAGCTCACCTGGGACAGGGGGCAATCAGCCCCAGCATTTT.

Here the CDR3 reads CASSQFGQGSNNEQFF. CDR3 coding DNA: TGTGCCAGCAGCCAATTCGGACAGGGGTCGAACAATGAGCAGTTCTTC. The J gene is TRBJ2-1, the V gene TRBV16; 9 bases fit TRBD1. CDR3 length equals 16 residues. Germline values: CDR1 KGHSY, CDR2 FQNENV. The ends lost 1 base at V and 5 bases at J; junction bases unmatched: 6.

This chain links TRBV6-5 with TRBJ1-1; 11 bases are a match to TRBD1. Germline lookup yields CDR1 MNHEY and CDR2 SVGAGI. V dropped 6 bases and J dropped 5; count of bases not matched to a gene: 5. CDR3 length: 14 residues. The CDR3 reads CASRSGTGGTEAFF. In DNA form, the CDR3 reads TGTGCCAGCAGGTCCGGGACAGGGGGAACTGAAGCTTTCTTT.

This clone was detected a few times. CDR3 region: CAWRGQTTGKPYNEQFF. The CDR3 DNA sequence: TGTGCCTGGAGGGGGCAAACAACAGGGAAGCCCTACAATGAGCAGTTCTTC. This chain joins TRBV30 and TRBJ2-1; the D gene is possibly TRBD1 (6 bases). Trimming left V 3 bases short and J 2 bases short, with 20 bases between. This CDR3 has 17 residues. CDR1 GTSNPN and CDR2 SVGIG come from the germline V gene (reference sequence).

This sequence joins TRBV11-1 and TRBJ2-1; unclear D gene. Deletions cut 7 bases from V and 5 bases from J, with 18 bases between. This CDR3 comprises 15 residues. Germline assignment: CDR1 SGHAT and CDR2 FQDESV (reference sequence). CDR3 region: CASTPRRSLDNEQFF. The DNA for the CDR3 is TGTGCCAGCACACCGAGAAGATCCCTTGACAATGAGCAGTTCTTC.

In its sample, this clone was seen a few times. The V and J genes are TRBV2 and TRBJ1-1, with 7 nucleotides matching TRBD1. Germline CDR1 and CDR2: SNHLY and FYNNEI. Losses at the gene ends were 2 bases for V and 1 base for J; bases not matched to a gene: 4. CDR3 length: 15 residues. This CDR3 reads CASSERGTENTEAFF. CDR3 coding DNA: TGTGCCAGCAGTGAACGGGGGACAGAGAACACTGAAGCTTTCTTT.

This clone was recorded a few times. J is TRBJ1-5 and V is TRBV10-3; no firm D call. V lost 3 bases and J 6 bases, leaving 21 bases between the germline ends. CDR1 is ENHRY and CDR2 is SYGVKD in the germline V gene. The CDR3 has 17 residues. CDR3: CAISDLPPTGMGQPQHF. The CDR3 DNA is TGTGCCATCAGTGATTTACCCCCGACGGGAATGGGTCAGCCCCAGCATTTT.

This clone was observed a few times. This chain links TRBV5-1 with TRBJ2-5, with 9 bases fitting TRBD1. The ends lost 2 bases at V and 1 base at J; junction bases unmatched: 3. Germline CDR1 SGHRS, CDR2 YFSETQ. The length of the CDR3 is 15 residues. The CDR3 here is CASSFNRGPQETQYF. The CDR3 coding sequence is TGCGCCAGCAGCTTCAACAGGGGGCCCCAAGAGACCCAGTACTTC.

In this sample, this clone turned up a few times. The chain joins TRBV9 to TRBJ2-3; no firm D call. Germline values: CDR1 SGDLS, CDR2 YYNGEE. This CDR3 region has 11 residues. V was pared by 4 bases and J by 4 bases, with 4 bases between. CDR3 amino acids: CASSRADTQYF. The CDR3 DNA sequence: TGTGCCAGCAGCCGGGCAGATACGCAGTATTTT.

The sample holds a few counts of this clone. The CDR3 region is CASSQDSGILTDTQYF. For the CDR3, the DNA is TGTGCCAGCAGCCAAGATTCCGGGATTCTCACAGATACGCAGTATTTT. This chain connects TRBV14 to TRBJ2-3; D may be TRBD2 (5 bases). V was clipped by 0 bases and J by 2 bases, with 12 bases between them. In germline, CDR1 is SGHDN, CDR2 FVKESK. This CDR3 has 16 amino acids.

This clone was found a few times. The V and J genes are TRBV30 and TRBJ2-6; D call uncertain. V was shortened by 5 bases and J by 5 bases, with 10 bases between the two germline ends. CDR1 is GTSNPN, CDR2 SVGIG, per germline (reference sequence). The CDR3 is 13 residues long. The CDR3 bases are TGTGCCTGGCAGTCAACTAGGGCCAACGTCCTGACTTTC. The encoded protein is CAWQSTRANVLTF.

The table lists this clone with a few counts. The chain combines TRBV9 with TRBJ2-5; D might be TRBD2 (5 bases). The CDR3 totals 13 residues. Trimming removed 6 bases from V and 7 bases from J, with 16 bases in between. CDR1 and CDR2 (germline): SGDLS, YYNGEE. Written as DNA, the CDR3 is TGTGCCAGCACCCCCGTGGACGGAGGGACCCAGTACTTC. Its translation is CASTPVDGGTQYF.

This clone was recorded a few times. This chain connects TRBV28 to TRBJ2-5; 8 positions match TRBD1. The ends lost 8 bases at V and 7 bases at J; junction bases unmatched: 9. CDR3 length: 13 residues. Germline loops: CDR1 MDHEN, CDR2 SYDVKM. The CDR3 region is CASVDRVLGTQYF. CDR3 in DNA: TGTGCCAGCGTGGACAGGGTGTTGGGGACCCAGTACTTC.

The J gene is TRBJ2-1, the V gene TRBV27, with TRBD2 matching 11 bases. The germline gives CDR1 MNHEY, CDR2 SMNVEV (reference sequence). J was trimmed by 5 bases and V by 2 bases; bases with no gene match: 8. The CDR3 contains 17 residues. The CDR3 DNA sequence: TGTGCCAGCAGTTTAACAGCCGGGACTAGCGGTAACAATGAGCAGTTCTTC. The encoded protein is CASSLTAGTSGNNEQFF.

The genes are TRBV28 and TRBJ2-3, with D maybe TRBD1 (6 bases). V dropped 10 bases and J dropped 7 bases, with 21 bases sitting between them. Germline V CDR1 and CDR2: MDHEN, SYDVKM. This CDR3 comprises 14 residues. CDR3 region: CATNRAFELNTQYF. The CDR3 DNA reads as TGTGCCACCAACAGGGCTTTCGAGTTGAATACGCAGTATTTT.

V is TRBV5-1 and J is TRBJ2-5; 7 nucleotides line up with TRBD2. CDR3 size: 14 residues. V shed 1 base, J shed 4 bases, and the junction held 4 bases outside the gene matches. Germline lookup yields CDR1 SGHRS and CDR2 YFSETQ. The chain's CDR3 is CASSLILAGETQYF. The CDR3 coding sequence is TGCGCCAGCAGCTTGATCTTAGCGGGAGAGACCCAGTACTTC.

In this sample, this clone turned up a few times. This chain connects TRBV28 to TRBJ1-1; unclear D gene. Trimming took off 6 bases at V and 6 bases at J, with 11 bases between the two ends. Germline V CDR1 and CDR2: MDHEN, SYDVKM. The CDR3 length is 12 residues. The DNA for the CDR3 is TGTGCCAGCAGCCGGGATCTACCTGAAGCTTTCTTT. Protein sequence: CASSRDLPEAFF.

This rearrangement joins TRBV4-1 to TRBJ2-7; D perhaps matches TRBD2 (5 bases). V was clipped by 3 bases and J by 2 bases, with 14 bases between them. This CDR3 has 15 amino acids. Germline V gene sequence: CDR1 MGHRA, CDR2 YSYEKL. The DNA of the CDR3 is TGCGCCAGCAGCCAGAGAGGTAGCGACACCTACGAGCAGTACTTC. This translates into CASSQRGSDTYEQYF.